One and the same sample provided the 17 T cell receptor beta chains below, sequenced in a study of blood T cells in healthy people across ages. A second PCR of about 7 to 11 cycles used a sample-barcoded 5' primer and a J-beta primer mix. MiXCR, applied by TCRdb to the 5' RACE reads, yields one record per CDR3 protein. Altogether roughly 2 million distinct CDR3 sequences are present, less than 50% being singletons, with the ten largest covering about 2.1%. What was sequenced was blood. These receptor sequences come from a woman between 35 and 50 years old in good health.

This chain uses TRBV5-1 with TRBJ1-6, with D perhaps TRBD1 (6 bases). Germline V gene sequence: CDR1 SGHRS, CDR2 YFSETQ. V shed 8 bases and J shed 9 bases, with 12 bases lying between them. This CDR3 is 12 amino acids long. CDR3 sequence reads: CASRVGGSPLHF. The CDR3 nucleotides read TGCGCCAGTCGGGTAGGGGGTTCACCCCTCCACTTT.

The chain couples TRBV29-1 to TRBJ1-4; 8 bases are shared with TRBD1. The trim removed 7 bases at V and 8 bases at J, leaving 9 bases unmatched. The CDR3 runs 13 residues. CDR1 SQVTM and CDR2 ANQGSEA come from the germline V gene. The CDR3 DNA sequence: TGCAGCGCAATTCCGGGACAGGAGGAAAAACTGTTTTTT. This codes for CSAIPGQEEKLFF.

The chain combines TRBV7-8 with TRBJ2-1; 9 nucleotides line up with TRBD2. The CDR3 runs 17 residues. Germline CDR1 reads SGHVS; CDR2 reads FQNEAQ. V shed 5 bases and J 2 bases; nucleotides not matched to a gene: 10. The CDR3 loop is CASSPRASGTPYNEQFF. CDR3 coding DNA: TGTGCCAGCAGCCCTAGGGCTAGCGGGACCCCCTACAATGAGCAGTTCTTC. The entire variable domain, with the rest obtained from reference TRBV7-8 and TRBJ2-1, is as follows: GAGVSQSPRYKVAKRGQDVALRCDPISGHVSLFWYQQALGQGPEFLTYFQNEAQLDKSGLPSDRFFAERPEGSVSTLKIQRTQQEDSAVYLCASSPRASGTPYNEQFFGPGTRLTVL.

This clonotype was detected only a few times. This sequence joins TRBV5-4 and TRBJ2-7, with a weak D call TRBD2 (6 bases). CDR1 is SGHNT and CDR2 is YYREEE in the germline V gene (reference sequence). Trimming removed 5 bases from V and 7 bases from J, with 13 bases in between. This CDR3 contains 12 residues. CDR3 in amino acids: CASSRAGGEQYF. CDR3 sequence (DNA): TGTGCCAGCAGTCGCGCAGGAGGGGAGCAGTACTTC.

This chain joins TRBV9 and TRBJ2-1; unclear D gene. V dropped 1 base and J dropped 5 bases, with 10 bases sitting between them. The CDR3 totals 14 residues. CDR1 and CDR2 (germline): SGDLS, YYNGEE. The CDR3 DNA is TGTGCCAGCAGCGTACTGGGGATTAACAATGAGCAGTTCTTC. Its protein is CASSVLGINNEQFF.

This clonotype was detected only a few times. The J gene is TRBJ2-1, the V gene TRBV7-2; 7 nucleotides line up with TRBD2. The CDR3 sequence is 16 residues long. Trimming took 1 base from V and 4 from J; bases not matched to a gene: 7. CDR1 SGHTA and CDR2 FQGNSA come from the germline V gene. The CDR3 bases are TGTGCCAGCAGCTTAGGCACTAGCGCACCTTACAATGAGCAGTTCTTC. Translating gives CASSLGTSAPYNEQFF.

Concerning this clonotype itself: One end of the junction does not line up with germline, which may come from a read error. The chain is built from TRBV14 and TRBJ2-4; the D gene is possibly TRBD1 (6 bases). Germline values: CDR1 SGHDN, CDR2 FVKESK. This CDR3 has 15 residues. CDR3 sequence reads: CAGSQVGTMGDIQYF. CDR3 bases: TGTGCCGGCAGCCAAGTTGGGACAATGGGAGACATTCAGTACTTC.

J is TRBJ2-5 and V is TRBV20-1, with D perhaps TRBD2 (6 bases). The CDR3 runs 14 residues. V shed 2 bases and J shed 2 bases, with 12 bases lying between them. Germline CDR1 reads DFQATT; CDR2 reads SNEGSKA (reference sequence). The DNA for the CDR3 is TGCAGTGCTAGACGTGGGACTGTACAAGAGACCCAGTACTTC. This translates into CSARRGTVQETQYF.

There are many counts of this clonotype. This rearrangement joins TRBV20-1 to TRBJ2-7, with D possibly TRBD1 on 7 matching bases. CDR3 length equals 16 residues. In germline, CDR1 is DFQATT, CDR2 SNEGSKA (reference sequence). V lost 0 bases, J lost 2 bases, and 17 bases lay in between. CDR3 in DNA: TGCAGTGCTAGAGATATGGAGGGGGCATTTACCTACGAGCAGTACTTC. Translating it yields CSARDMEGAFTYEQYF.

This chain connects TRBV6-2 or TRBV6-3 to TRBJ2-5; D gene unclear. The DNA end is a closer match to TRBJ2-7, so the J assignment may be wrong. CDR3 length: 15 amino acids. The germline CDR1 and CDR2 sequences are MNHEY and SVGEGT. CDR3 loop: CASSYSGYDSYEQYF. Written as DNA, the CDR3 is TGTGCCAGCAGTTACTCAGGGTACGACTCCTACGAGCAGTACTTC.

The sample holds a few counts of this clonotype. This chain links TRBV7-2 with TRBJ1-4; D is undetermined. The CDR3 totals 13 residues. Germline assignment: CDR1 SGHTA and CDR2 FQGNSA. The ends were cut back, 5 bases at V and 12 bases at J, with 16 bases in the middle. CDR3 residues: CASSLDTFGELFF. DNA for the CDR3: TGTGCCAGCAGCCTAGACACGTTTGGGGAACTGTTTTTT. Looking up the rest from reference TRBV7-2 and TRBJ1-4 gives the full variable domain: GAGVSQSPSNKVTEKGKDVELRCDPISGHTALYWYRQSLGQGLEFLIYFQGNSAPDKSGLPSDRFSAERTGGSVSTLTIQRTQQEDSAVYLCASSLDTFGELFFGSGTQLSVL.

This chain uses TRBV6-1 with TRBJ1-4; 9 bases align to TRBD1. The CDR3 covers 17 residues. In germline, CDR1 is MNHNS, CDR2 SASEGT. The ends lost 8 bases at V and 0 bases at J; junction bases unmatched: 10. The DNA of the CDR3 is TGTGCCAGCTGGGAACAGGGGGCTCGCCCAACTAATGAAAAACTGTTTTTT. Translated: CASWEQGARPTNEKLFF.

The chain couples TRBV20-1 to TRBJ2-5; D not resolved. The V end was cut by 2 bases, the J end by 1 base, with 8 bases between. The germline CDR1 and CDR2 sequences are DFQATT and SNEGSKA (reference sequence). The CDR3 runs 13 residues. As DNA, the CDR3 is TGCAGTGCTAGACACAACACCCAAGAGACCCAGTACTTC. Encoded protein: CSARHNTQETQYF.

The chain links TRBV19 to TRBJ2-7, with 9 bases aligning to TRBD1. Germline V gene sequence: CDR1 LNHDA, CDR2 SQIVND (reference sequence). CDR3 length: 14 amino acids. V dropped 6 bases and J dropped 2; count of bases not matched to a gene: 5. The CDR3 nucleotides are TGTGCCAGTAGCCGGACAGGGGAGACCTACGAGCAGTACTTC. Its translation is CASSRTGETYEQYF. Filled out from reference TRBV19 and TRBJ2-7, the complete variable domain reads DGGITQSPKYLFRKEGQNVTLSCEQNLNHDAMYWYRQDPGQGLRLIYYSQIVNDFQKGDIAEGYSVSREKKESFPLTVTSAQKNPTAFYLCASSRTGETYEQYFGPGTRLTVT.

A single count supports this clonotype. CDR3 sequence reads: CSAGGGPTRGAGYGYTF. DNA of the CDR3: TGCAGTGCTGGAGGGGGGCCCACACGGGGCGCTGGCTATGGCTACACCTTC. This chain connects TRBV20-1 to TRBJ1-2; D possibly corresponds to TRBD1 (6 bases). Germline lookup yields CDR1 DFQATT and CDR2 SNEGSKA (reference sequence). This CDR3 is 17 amino acids long. Trimming left V 5 bases short and J 4 bases short, with 26 bases between.

The CDR3 sequence: CASRAGLQHGYTF. The DNA for the CDR3 is TGTGCCAGCAGAGCGGGACTTCAGCATGGCTACACCTTC. V and J are TRBV6-5 and TRBJ1-2, with D possibly TRBD1 on 5 matching bases. V was clipped by 6 bases and J by 6 bases, with 14 bases between them. Germline-derived CDR1 and CDR2 are MNHEY and SVGAGI. The CDR3 loop spans 13 amino acids.

The V gene is TRBV5-1, the J gene TRBJ2-3, with 12 positions matching TRBD2. The CDR3 sequence is 18 residues long. Germline-derived CDR1 and CDR2 are SGHRS and YFSETQ. The trim removed 4 bases at V and 3 bases at J, leaving 12 bases unmatched. The CDR3 here is CASSLGLAGPRGTDTQYF. As DNA, the CDR3 is TGCGCCAGCAGCCTAGGACTAGCGGGGCCCCGAGGTACAGATACGCAGTATTTT.